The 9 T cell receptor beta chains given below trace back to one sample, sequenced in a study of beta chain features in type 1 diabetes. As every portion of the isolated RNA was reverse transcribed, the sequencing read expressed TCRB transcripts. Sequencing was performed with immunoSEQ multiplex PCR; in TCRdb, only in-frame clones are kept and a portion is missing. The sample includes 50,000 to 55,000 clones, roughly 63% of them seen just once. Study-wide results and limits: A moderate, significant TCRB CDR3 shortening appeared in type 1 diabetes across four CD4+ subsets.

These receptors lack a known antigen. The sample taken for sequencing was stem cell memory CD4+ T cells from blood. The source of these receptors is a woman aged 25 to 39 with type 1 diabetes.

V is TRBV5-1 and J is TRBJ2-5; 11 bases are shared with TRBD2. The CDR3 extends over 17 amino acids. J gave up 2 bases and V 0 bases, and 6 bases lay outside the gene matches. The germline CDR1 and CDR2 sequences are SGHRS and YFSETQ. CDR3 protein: CASSLGSGLAEQETQYF. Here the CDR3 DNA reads TGCGCCAGCAGCTTGGGATCGGGACTAGCGGAACAAGAGACCCAGTACTTC.

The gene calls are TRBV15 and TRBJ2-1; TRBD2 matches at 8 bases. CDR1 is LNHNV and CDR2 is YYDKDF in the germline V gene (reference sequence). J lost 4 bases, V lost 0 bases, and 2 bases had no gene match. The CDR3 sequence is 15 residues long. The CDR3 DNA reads TGTGCCACCAGCAGAGACGGGACTAGTTACAATGAGCAGTTCTTC. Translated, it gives CATSRDGTSYNEQFF.

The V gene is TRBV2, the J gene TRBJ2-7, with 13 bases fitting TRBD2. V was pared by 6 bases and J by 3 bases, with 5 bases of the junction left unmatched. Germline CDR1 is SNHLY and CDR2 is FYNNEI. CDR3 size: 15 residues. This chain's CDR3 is CASRHRTSGSYEQYF. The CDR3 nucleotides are TGTGCCAGCAGACACCGGACTAGCGGGAGCTACGAGCAGTACTTC. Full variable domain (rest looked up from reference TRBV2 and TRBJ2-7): EPEVTQTPSHQVTQMGQEVILRCVPISNHLYFYWYRQILGQKVEFLVSFYNNEISEKSEIFDDQFSVERPDGSNFTLKIRSTKLEDSAMYFCASRHRTSGSYEQYFGPGTRLTVT.

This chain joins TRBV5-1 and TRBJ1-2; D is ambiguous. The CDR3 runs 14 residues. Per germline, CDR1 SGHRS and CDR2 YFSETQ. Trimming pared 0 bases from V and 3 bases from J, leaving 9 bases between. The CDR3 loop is CASSLVPADYGYTF. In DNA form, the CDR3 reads TGCGCCAGCAGCTTGGTTCCCGCGGACTATGGCTACACCTTC.

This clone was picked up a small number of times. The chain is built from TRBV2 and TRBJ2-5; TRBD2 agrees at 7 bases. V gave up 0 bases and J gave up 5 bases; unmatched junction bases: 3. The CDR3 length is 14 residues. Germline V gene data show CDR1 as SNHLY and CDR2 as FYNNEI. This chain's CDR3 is CASSEAGGSETQYF. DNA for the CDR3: TGTGCCAGCAGTGAAGCGGGAGGGTCTGAGACCCAGTACTTC.

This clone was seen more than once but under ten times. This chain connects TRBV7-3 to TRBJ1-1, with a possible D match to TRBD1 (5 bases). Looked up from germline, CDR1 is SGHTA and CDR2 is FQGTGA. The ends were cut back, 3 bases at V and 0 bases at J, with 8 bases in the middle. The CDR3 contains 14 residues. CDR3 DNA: TGTGCCAGCAGCTTCCAGGGTATGAACACTGAAGCTTTCTTT. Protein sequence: CASSFQGMNTEAFF.

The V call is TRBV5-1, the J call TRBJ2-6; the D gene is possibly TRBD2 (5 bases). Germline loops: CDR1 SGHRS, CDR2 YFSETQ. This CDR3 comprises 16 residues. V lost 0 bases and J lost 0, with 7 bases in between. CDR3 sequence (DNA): TGCGCCAGCAGCTTGGGGGGAGCCTCTGGGGCCAACGTCCTGACTTTC. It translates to CASSLGGASGANVLTF.

CDR3 in amino acids: CASSAGQGPETQYF. The CDR3 DNA sequence: TGTGCCAGCAGCGCGGGACAGGGTCCAGAGACCCAGTACTTC. This chain joins TRBV9 and TRBJ2-5, with 9 positions matching TRBD1. Losses at the gene ends were 3 bases for V and 4 bases for J; bases not matched to a gene: 4. CDR3 length: 14 residues. CDR1 is SGDLS, CDR2 YYNGEE, per germline.

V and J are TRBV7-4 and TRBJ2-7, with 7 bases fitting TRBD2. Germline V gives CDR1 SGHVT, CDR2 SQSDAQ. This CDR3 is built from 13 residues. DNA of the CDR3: TGTGCTACCAGGCGGGAGCGGGGCTACGAGCAGTACTTC. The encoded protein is CATRRERGYEQYF.